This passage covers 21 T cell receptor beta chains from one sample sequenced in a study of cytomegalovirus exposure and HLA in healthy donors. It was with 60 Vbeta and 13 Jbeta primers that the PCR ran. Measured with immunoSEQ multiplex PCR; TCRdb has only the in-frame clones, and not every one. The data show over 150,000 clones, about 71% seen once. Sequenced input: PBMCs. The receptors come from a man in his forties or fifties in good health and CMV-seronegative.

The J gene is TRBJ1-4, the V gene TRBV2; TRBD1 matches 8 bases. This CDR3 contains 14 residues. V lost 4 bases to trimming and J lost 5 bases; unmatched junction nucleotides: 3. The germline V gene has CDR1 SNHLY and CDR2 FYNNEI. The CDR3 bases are TGTGCCAGCAGTGCACAGGGGGGCAATGAAAAACTGTTTTTT. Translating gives CASSAQGGNEKLFF. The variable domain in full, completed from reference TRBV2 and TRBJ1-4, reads EPEVTQTPSHQVTQMGQEVILRCVPISNHLYFYWYRQILGQKVEFLVSFYNNEISEKSEIFDDQFSVERPDGSNFTLKIRSTKLEDSAMYFCASSAQGGNEKLFFGSGTQLSVL.

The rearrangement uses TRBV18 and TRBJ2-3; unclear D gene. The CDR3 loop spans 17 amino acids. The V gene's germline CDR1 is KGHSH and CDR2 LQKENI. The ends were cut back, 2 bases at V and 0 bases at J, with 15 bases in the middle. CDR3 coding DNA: TGTGCCAGCTCACCAGTACGAAACAGCCCTAGCACAGATACGCAGTATTTT. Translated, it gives CASSPVRNSPSTDTQYF.

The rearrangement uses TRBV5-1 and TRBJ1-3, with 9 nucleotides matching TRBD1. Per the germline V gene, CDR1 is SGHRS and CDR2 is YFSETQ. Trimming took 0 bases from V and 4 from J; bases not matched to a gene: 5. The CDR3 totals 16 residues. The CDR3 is CASSLVGTGFGNTIYF. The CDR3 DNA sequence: TGCGCCAGCAGCTTGGTAGGGACAGGGTTCGGAAACACCATATATTTT.

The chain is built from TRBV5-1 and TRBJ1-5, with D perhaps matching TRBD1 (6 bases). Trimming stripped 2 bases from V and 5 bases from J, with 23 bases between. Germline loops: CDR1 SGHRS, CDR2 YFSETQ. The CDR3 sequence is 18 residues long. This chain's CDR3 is CASSFADWGTYEDQPQHF. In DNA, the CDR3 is TGCGCCAGCAGCTTTGCGGATTGGGGGACATACGAGGATCAGCCCCAGCATTTT.

CDR3 coding DNA: TGCGCCAGCAGTGGCGGGACTAGCGGGGGTGACGAGCAGTACTTC. Amino acid sequence: CASSGGTSGGDEQYF. This chain connects TRBV10-1 to TRBJ2-7; 14 bases map to TRBD2. Trimming at V came to 4 bases and at J to 5 bases, leaving 4 bases not matched to a gene. Germline V lookup: CDR1 WNHNN, CDR2 SYGVQD (reference sequence). The CDR3 spans 15 residues.

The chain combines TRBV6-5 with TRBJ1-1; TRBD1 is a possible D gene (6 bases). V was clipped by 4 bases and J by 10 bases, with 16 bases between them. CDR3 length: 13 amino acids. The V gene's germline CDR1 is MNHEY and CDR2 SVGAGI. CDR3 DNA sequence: TGTGCCAGCAGTTCTAACGACAGGTTAGGAGCTTTCTTT. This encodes CASSSNDRLGAFF.

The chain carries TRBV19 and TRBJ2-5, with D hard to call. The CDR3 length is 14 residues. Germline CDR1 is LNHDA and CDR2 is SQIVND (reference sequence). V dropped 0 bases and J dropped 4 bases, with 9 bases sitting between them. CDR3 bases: TGTGCCAGTAGTATAGATCAGGTGGGAGAGACCCAGTACTTC. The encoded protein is CASSIDQVGETQYF.

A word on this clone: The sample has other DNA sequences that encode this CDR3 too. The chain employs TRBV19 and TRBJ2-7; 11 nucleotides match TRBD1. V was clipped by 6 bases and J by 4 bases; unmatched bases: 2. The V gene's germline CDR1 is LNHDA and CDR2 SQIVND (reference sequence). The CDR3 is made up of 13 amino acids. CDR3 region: CASSRDRGYEQYF. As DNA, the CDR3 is TGTGCCAGTAGCCGGGACAGGGGGTACGAGCAGTACTTC.

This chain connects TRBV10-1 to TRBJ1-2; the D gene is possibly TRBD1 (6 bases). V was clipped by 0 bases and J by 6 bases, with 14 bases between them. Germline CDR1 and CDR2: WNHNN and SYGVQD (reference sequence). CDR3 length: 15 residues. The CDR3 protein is CASSESGQGLNGYTF. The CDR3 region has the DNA TGCGCCAGCAGTGAGTCAGGGCAGGGGCTTAATGGCTACACCTTC.

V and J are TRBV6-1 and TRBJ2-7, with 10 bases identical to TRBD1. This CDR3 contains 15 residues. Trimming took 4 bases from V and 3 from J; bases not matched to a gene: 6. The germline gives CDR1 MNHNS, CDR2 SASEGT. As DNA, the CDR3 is TGTGCCAGCAGTGGATGGACAGGGGGGGACTACGAGCAGTACTTC. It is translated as CASSGWTGGDYEQYF.

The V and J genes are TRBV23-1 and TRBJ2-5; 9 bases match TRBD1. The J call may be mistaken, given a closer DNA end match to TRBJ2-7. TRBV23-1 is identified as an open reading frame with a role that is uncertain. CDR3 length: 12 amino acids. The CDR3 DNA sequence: TGCGCCATCCGGGACAGGGCCCACGAGCAGTACTTC. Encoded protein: CAIRDRAHEQYF.

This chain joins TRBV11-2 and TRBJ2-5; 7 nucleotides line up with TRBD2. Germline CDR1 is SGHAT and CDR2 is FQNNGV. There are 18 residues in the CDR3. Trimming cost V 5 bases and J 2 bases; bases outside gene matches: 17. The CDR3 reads CASSVGTRASGYQETQYF. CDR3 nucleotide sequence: TGTGCCAGCAGCGTAGGGACCAGGGCTAGCGGTTATCAAGAGACCCAGTACTTC.

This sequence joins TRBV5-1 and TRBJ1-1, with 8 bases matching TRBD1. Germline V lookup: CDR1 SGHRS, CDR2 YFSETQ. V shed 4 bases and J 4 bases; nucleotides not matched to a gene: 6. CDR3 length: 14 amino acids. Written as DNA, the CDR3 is TGCGCCAGCAGCACCCCTACAGGGGGCACTGAAGCTTTCTTT. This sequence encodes CASSTPTGGTEAFF.

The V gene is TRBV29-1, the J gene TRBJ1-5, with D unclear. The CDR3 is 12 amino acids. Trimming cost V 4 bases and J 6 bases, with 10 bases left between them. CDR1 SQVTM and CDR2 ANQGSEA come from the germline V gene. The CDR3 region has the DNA TGCAGCGTTGGTAAATCGGGTCAGCCCCAGCATTTT. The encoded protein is CSVGKSGQPQHF.

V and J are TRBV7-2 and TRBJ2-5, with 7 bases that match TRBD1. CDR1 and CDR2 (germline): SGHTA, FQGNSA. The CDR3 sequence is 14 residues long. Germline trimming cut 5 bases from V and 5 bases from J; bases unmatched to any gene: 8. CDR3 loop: CASSETGPGETQYF. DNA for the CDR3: TGTGCCAGCAGCGAGACAGGGCCGGGGGAGACCCAGTACTTC.

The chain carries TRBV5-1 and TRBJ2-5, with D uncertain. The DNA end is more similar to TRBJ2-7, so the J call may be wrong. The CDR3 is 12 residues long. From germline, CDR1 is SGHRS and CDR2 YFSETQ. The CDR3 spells CASSLAFYEQYF. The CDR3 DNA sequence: TGCGCCAGCAGCTTGGCCTTCTACGAGCAGTACTTC.

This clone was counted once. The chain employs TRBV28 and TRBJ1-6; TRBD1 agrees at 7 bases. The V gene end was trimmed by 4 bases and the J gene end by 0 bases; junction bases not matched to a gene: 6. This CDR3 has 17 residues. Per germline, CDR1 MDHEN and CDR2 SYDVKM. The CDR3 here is CASSSLTGSSYNSPLHF. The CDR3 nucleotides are TGTGCCAGCAGTTCGTTGACAGGGAGCTCCTATAATTCACCCCTCCACTTT.

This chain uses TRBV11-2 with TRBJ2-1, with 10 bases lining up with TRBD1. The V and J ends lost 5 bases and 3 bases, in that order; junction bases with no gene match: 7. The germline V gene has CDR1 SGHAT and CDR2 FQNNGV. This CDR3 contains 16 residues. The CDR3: CASSRPGDRGYNEQFF. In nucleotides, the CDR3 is TGTGCCAGCAGCCGTCCCGGGGACAGGGGCTACAATGAGCAGTTCTTC.

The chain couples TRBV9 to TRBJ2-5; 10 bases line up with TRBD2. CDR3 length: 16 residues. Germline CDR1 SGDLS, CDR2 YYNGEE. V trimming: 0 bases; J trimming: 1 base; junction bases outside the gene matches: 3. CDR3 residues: CASSVEAGGFQETQYF. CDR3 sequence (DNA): TGTGCCAGCAGCGTAGAAGCGGGGGGGTTCCAAGAGACCCAGTACTTC. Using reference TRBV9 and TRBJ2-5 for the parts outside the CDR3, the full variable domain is DSGVTQTPKHLITATGQRVTLRCSPRSGDLSVYWYQQSLDQGLQFLIQYYNGEERAKGNILERFSAQQFPDLHSELNLSSLELGDSALYFCASSVEAGGFQETQYFGPGTRLLVL.

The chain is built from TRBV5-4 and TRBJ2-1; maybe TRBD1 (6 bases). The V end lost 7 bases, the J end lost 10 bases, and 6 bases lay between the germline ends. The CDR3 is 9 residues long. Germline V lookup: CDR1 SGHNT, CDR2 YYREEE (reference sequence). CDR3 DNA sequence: TGTGCCAGCGGGACAGAGCAGTTCTTC. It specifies CASGTEQFF.

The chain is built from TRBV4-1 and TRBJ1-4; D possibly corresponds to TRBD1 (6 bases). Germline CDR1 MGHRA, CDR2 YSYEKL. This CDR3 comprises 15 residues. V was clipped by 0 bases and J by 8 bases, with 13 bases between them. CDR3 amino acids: CASSQERGAREKLFF. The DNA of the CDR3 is TGCGCCAGCAGCCAAGAACGGGGGGCACGAGAAAAACTGTTTTTT.